In its sample, the clone carrying this T cell receptor beta chain was seen a few times. What it recognizes is unknown. The sample is drawn from a study of early T cells in non-severe SARS-CoV-2 infection. The wider study: Chains were not paired, and sequencing was done on bulk RNA from unsorted whole blood.

Individual cDNA molecules each received unique molecular identifiers attached to them. TCRdb reprocessed the 5' RACE reads via MiXCR and lists one record per CDR3 protein. This table has 80,000 to 95,000 distinct CDR3 sequences, more than 13% appearing once. Whole-study results and caveats: Anti-spike CD8 responses were favored by VDJdb matching, which missed private and CD4 specificities.

With 0 bases removed from V and 1 base from J, the gap between germline ends came to 8 bases. The CDR3 sequence is 15 residues long. Germline V CDR1 and CDR2: SGHRS, YFSETQ. The sequenced material came from whole blood. The chain recombines TRBV5-1 with TRBJ2-1, with D unresolved. The receptor was derived from an adult who was a healthcare worker with PCR-confirmed SARS-CoV-2 infection or an uninfected control (not recorded which). The CDR3 loop reads CASSLERLSYNEQFF. The CDR3 coding sequence is TGCGCCAGCAGCTTGGAGAGGTTGTCCTACAATGAGCAGTTCTTC.